The rows below give T cell receptor beta chains drawn from one sample of a study of blood T cell repertoires in COVID-19. Here immunoSEQ multiplex PCR was the method, and the copy in TCRdb shows in-frame clones only, minus some. The table records roughly 230,000 clones, over 90% of them present only once. Sample: peripheral blood. The receptor source for this set is a young man with COVID-19, enrolled during active disease. Both conserved end residues are part of each CDR3. The D gene is left open where the match is weak. Size values are once, few and many counts, or a class for expanded clones, and some rows have none.

d_call | clone_size | v_call | cdr3_aa
TRBD1 | once | TRBV6-5 | CASRVQGVFSPLHF
TRBD2 | few | TRBV7-9 | CASSLTSGTAYEQYF
TRBD1 | NA | TRBV5-6 | CASSLGWTGEEYEQYF
NA | NA | TRBV30 | CAWSPTRSSNQPQHF
NA | NA | TRBV3-1/TRBV3-2 | CASSQDKGFYNEQFF
TRBD1 | NA | TRBV11-2 | CASSPTQGYGSPLHF
NA | NA | TRBV7-2 | CASSQEYHQSQHF
NA | NA | TRBV11-3 | CASSFGGANTEAFF
NA | few | TRBV6-5 | CAGQDRPNQPQHF
NA | once | TRBV19 | CASSTPRLNTEAFF
TRBD2 | NA | TRBV9 | CASSVAVAGASGEQFF
TRBD2 | NA | TRBV30 | CAWHSGASSYNEQFF
NA | NA | TRBV5-4 | CASSFGQGVLVAFF
NA | NA | TRBV5-1 | CASSVTRVGYNEQFF
NA | NA | TRBV5-1 | CASSLAAVQAETQYF
TRBD1 | NA | TRBV19 | CASSSHRGGTEAFF